This TCR beta chain was obtained from a study of response to subunit inactivated influenza vaccine. CDR3 length: 16 residues. Germline trimming cut 0 bases from V and 9 bases from J; bases unmatched to any gene: 10. TCRdb redid the calling of the RT-PCR reads with MiXCR, one entry per CDR3 protein. The data contain about 540,000 distinct CDR3 sequences, less than 25% of them seen just once; the ten biggest clones take up 2.8%. Separately, the same data were catalogued under a study of T cells expressing NK-cell markers. That paper notes: A 5'RACE template switching approach incorporating UMIs was used to make TCR beta cDNA.

This receptor was taken from a man between 50 and 59 years old who received an inactivated influenza vaccine. The chain has TRBV12-3 or TRBV12-4 and TRBJ2-1; 8 bases line up with TRBD2. The sequenced sample was CD4+ T cells sorted from PBMCs, obtained about 11 days after vaccination. The CDR3 region has the DNA TGTGCCAGCAGTTTAGCGAGTGCCGGGAGGGCCACTGAGCAGTTCTTC. Its protein is CASSLASAGRATEQFF.